This T cell receptor (beta chain) was sequenced for a study of blood T cell repertoires in COVID-19. At the level of the study: From T cells, B-cell-depleted T cells, or PBMCs came the material, which was cDNA or gDNA.

As originally analysed: Reference gene primer amplification gave estimated nucleated cell counts. The method was immunoSEQ multiplex PCR; TCRdb's version includes in-frame clones alone and lacks a portion of them. V, J and clone size are those of that table, while D and trimming were read from the DNA. The sample yields about 220,000 clones, about 79% seen once. The clonotype was recovered from a man aged 50 or older with active or convalescent COVID-19. Sequenced sample: peripheral blood.

CDR3 nucleotide sequence: TGCGCCAGCAGCTTGGTGGCGGGGCTGGGGGACAATGAGCAGTTCTTC. Amino acids: CASSLVAGLGDNEQFF. The chain links TRBV5-1 to TRBJ2-1, with a possible D match to TRBD2 (6 bases). Trimming cost V 0 bases and J 5 bases, with 15 bases left between them. The CDR3 covers 16 residues. From germline, CDR1 is SGHRS and CDR2 YFSETQ.